Listed below are T cell receptor beta chains from one sample, sequenced in a study of T cell changes during pregnancy in multiple sclerosis. Method: immunoSEQ multiplex PCR; TCRdb's copy keeps in-frame clones and lacks some. The profile covers fewer than 65,000 clones, with 90% appearing a single time and 2.5% to 3.5% taken by the ten largest. This sample comprised peripheral blood, obtained in the first trimester of pregnancy. The receptor source for this set is a female donor in good health, enrolled as a control in a pregnancy study. CDR3s include the opening cysteine and the closing phenylalanine or tryptophan. Fields, in order: V gene, D gene, clone size, J gene, CDR3 DNA, CDR3 protein. The D gene is left open where the match is weak. Rows give clone size only sometimes, using once, few, many, or a class for an expanded clone.

v_call: TRBV27
d_call: .
clone_size: .
j_call: TRBJ1-5
cdr3_nt: TGTGCCAGCAGGCCAACTTATAGCAATCAGCCCCAGCATTTT
cdr3_aa: CASRPTYSNQPQHF

v_call: TRBV6-1
d_call: .
clone_size: .
j_call: TRBJ2-7
cdr3_nt: TGTGCCATTCGTGAGCCGTACGAGCAGTACTTC
cdr3_aa: CAIREPYEQYF

v_call: TRBV30
d_call: .
clone_size: .
j_call: TRBJ1-4
cdr3_nt: TGTGCCTGGAGTGACGGGACAACTTATGAAAAACTGTTTTTT
cdr3_aa: CAWSDGTTYEKLFF

v_call: TRBV9
d_call: TRBD1
clone_size: .
j_call: TRBJ1-1
cdr3_nt: TGTGCCAGCAGCGTGGACAGGGCGGGTACTGAAGCTTTCTTT
cdr3_aa: CASSVDRAGTEAFF

v_call: TRBV5-6
d_call: .
clone_size: .
j_call: TRBJ1-6
cdr3_nt: TGTGCCAGCAGCTTGGCCAGGTATTCACCCCTCCACTTT
cdr3_aa: CASSLARYSPLHF

v_call: TRBV21-1
d_call: .
clone_size: .
j_call: TRBJ2-7
cdr3_nt: TGTGCCAGCAGCAAAAGACTAGCGGGAGTCTACGAGCAGTACTTC
cdr3_aa: CASSKRLAGVYEQYF

v_call: TRBV7-9
d_call: .
clone_size: .
j_call: TRBJ1-5
cdr3_nt: TGTGCCAGCAGTGAGGAGGGCAGAGCCCAGCATTTT
cdr3_aa: CASSEEGRAQHF

v_call: TRBV5-1
d_call: .
clone_size: .
j_call: TRBJ2-6
cdr3_nt: TGCGCCAGCAGCATCCAGGGATCCTCTGGGGCCAACGTCCTGACTTTC
cdr3_aa: CASSIQGSSGANVLTF

v_call: TRBV18
d_call: .
clone_size: .
j_call: TRBJ1-2
cdr3_nt: TGTGCCAGCTCACCTTCTGAGGGTGGCTACACCTTC
cdr3_aa: CASSPSEGGYTF

v_call: TRBV27
d_call: .
clone_size: once
j_call: TRBJ2-3
cdr3_nt: TGTGCCAGCAGTTTAGAGCTAGCGCAGACAGATACGCAGTATTTT
cdr3_aa: CASSLELAQTDTQYF

v_call: TRBV7-9
d_call: TRBD1
clone_size: .
j_call: TRBJ2-4
cdr3_nt: TGTGCCAGCAGCCTTACAGGGGTAGGAAACATTCAGTACTTC
cdr3_aa: CASSLTGVGNIQYF

v_call: TRBV6-6
d_call: .
clone_size: .
j_call: TRBJ1-2
cdr3_nt: TGTGCCAGCCGGGACTCTACTAACTATGGCTACACCTTC
cdr3_aa: CASRDSTNYGYTF

v_call: TRBV29-1
d_call: TRBD2
clone_size: .
j_call: TRBJ2-1
cdr3_nt: TGCAGCGCCTCCAGCGGGAGGGCCATCAATGAGCAGTTCTTC
cdr3_aa: CSASSGRAINEQFF

v_call: TRBV11-3
d_call: TRBD2
clone_size: .
j_call: TRBJ2-1
cdr3_nt: TGTGCCAGCAGCGCGCGAGCGGGACTAGCGGGAAACTACAATGAGCAGTTCTTC
cdr3_aa: CASSARAGLAGNYNEQFF

v_call: TRBV7-6
d_call: TRBD1
clone_size: .
j_call: TRBJ2-5
cdr3_nt: TGTGCCAGCAGCTCGACGCCGGGACAGGGAGGAGAGACCCAGTACTTC
cdr3_aa: CASSSTPGQGGETQYF

v_call: TRBV5-1
d_call: TRBD2
clone_size: .
j_call: TRBJ2-1
cdr3_nt: TGCGCCAGCTCCAGGACTAGCGGGAGTATGTACAATGAGCAGTTCTTC
cdr3_aa: CASSRTSGSMYNEQFF